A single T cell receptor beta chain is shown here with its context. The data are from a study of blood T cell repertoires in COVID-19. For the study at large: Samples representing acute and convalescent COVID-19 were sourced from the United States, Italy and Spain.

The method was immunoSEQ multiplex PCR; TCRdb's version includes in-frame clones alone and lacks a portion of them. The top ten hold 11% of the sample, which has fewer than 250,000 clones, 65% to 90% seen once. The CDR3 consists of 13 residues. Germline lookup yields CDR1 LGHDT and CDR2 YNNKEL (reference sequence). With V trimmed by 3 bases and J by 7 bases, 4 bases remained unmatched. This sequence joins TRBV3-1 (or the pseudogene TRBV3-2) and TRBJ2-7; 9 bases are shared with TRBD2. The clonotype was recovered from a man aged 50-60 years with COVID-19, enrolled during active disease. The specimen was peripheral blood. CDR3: CASSQATSGEQYF. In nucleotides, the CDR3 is TGTGCCAGCAGCCAGGCCACTAGCGGGGAGCAGTACTTC.